Described below is a single T cell receptor beta chain sequence and its context. Its matching antigen is unknown. The record originates from a study of blood T cells in healthy people across ages. Study-wide points: A conclusive naive versus antigen-experienced comparison was prevented by the unsorted PBMCs. Both naive CD4+ cell counts and diversity were greater in long-lived donors than in aged donors.

There were at least 5 micrograms of total RNA extracted from every sample. The second PCR ran roughly 7 to 12 cycles with a sample-barcoded 5' primer and J-beta primers. The template-switch adaptor, which had 12 random nucleotides, put a tag on each cDNA molecule. In TCRdb, the 5' RACE reads were re-called with MiXCR into one record per CDR3 protein. The profile shows 540,000 or so distinct CDR3 sequences, more than 45% of them singletons. The germline gives CDR1 LGHNA, CDR2 YNFKEQ. The V gene end was trimmed by 0 bases and the J gene end by 4 bases; junction bases not matched to a gene: 5. This CDR3 is 16 amino acids long.

The origin of this receptor is an older man in good health. The sample was blood. The rearrangement joins TRBV4-2 to TRBJ2-1; TRBD2 matches at 8 bases. CDR3 amino acids: CASSQDLASGYNEQFF. The CDR3 coding sequence is TGTGCCAGCAGCCAAGATCTGGCTAGCGGGTACAATGAGCAGTTCTTC.